The 27 T cell receptor beta chains given below trace back to one sample, sequenced in a study of T cells expressing NK-cell markers. TCRdb reanalyzed the 5' RACE reads and collapses them to one entry per CDR3 protein, without DNA. This sample's table has 350,000 to 500,000 distinct CDR3 sequences. The sequenced sample consisted of blood T cells: a sorted CD56 or NKG2C T cell subset, CD4+ or CD8+ T cells, or bulk PBMC T cells (not recorded which). All receptors come from a woman between 18 and 70 years old in good health.

V usage is TRBV5-6 and J usage is TRBJ1-5. The germline V gene encodes CDR1 SGHDT and CDR2 YYEEEE. The CDR3 runs to 12 residues. The CDR3 loop is CASSLYNQPQHF.

The chain is built from TRBV12-5 and TRBJ2-1; TCRdb returns TRBD2, unconfirmable since there is no DNA. The CDR3 totals 15 residues. Germline V gene lookup returns CDR1 LGHNT and CDR2 FRNRAP. The CDR3 is CASGTRAGGYNEQFF.

The chain uses TRBV5-1 and TRBJ2-3; the TRBD2 assignment by TCRdb is unverifiable without DNA. The CDR3 sequence is 17 residues long. Germline V gene lookup returns CDR1 SGHRS and CDR2 YFSETQ. CDR3 region: CASSLAGTAHSTDTQYF.

The genes are TRBV3-1 and TRBJ1-5. The CDR3 is 17 amino acids. Germline V CDR1 and CDR2: LGHDT, YNNKEL (reference sequence). The CDR3 region is CASSNGRGNWANQPQHF. Based on the CDR3 plus reference TRBV3-1 and TRBJ1-5, the full variable domain is DTAVSQTPKYLVTQMGNDKSIKCEQNLGHDTMYWYKQDSKKFLKIMFSYNNKELIINETVPNRFSPKSPDKAHLNLHINSLELGDSAVYFCASSNGRGNWANQPQHFGDGTRLSIL.

V is TRBV27 and J is TRBJ2-1; checking the TCRdb D call of TRBD1 is not possible without DNA. Germline V gene lookup returns CDR1 MNHEY and CDR2 SMNVEV (reference sequence). This CDR3 has 15 amino acids. The CDR3 reads CASSFRESSYNEQFF.

The gene calls are TRBV7-2 and TRBJ1-1. Germline V gene lookup returns CDR1 SGHTA and CDR2 FQGNSA. The CDR3 covers 12 residues. This CDR3 reads CASSLGVGEAFF. The whole variable domain, filled in from reference TRBV7-2 and TRBJ1-1, reads GAGVSQSPSNKVTEKGKDVELRCDPISGHTALYWYRQSLGQGLEFLIYFQGNSAPDKSGLPSDRFSAERTGGSVSTLTIQRTQQEDSAVYLCASSLGVGEAFFGQGTRLTVV.

The chain recombines TRBV12-3 or TRBV12-4 with TRBJ2-4; with no DNA, the TCRdb D assignment of TRBD1 cannot be verified. CDR3 length: 16 residues. The CDR3 loop is CASSFIQGLAKNIQYF.

The chain joins TRBV7-3 to TRBJ1-1. Germline assignment: CDR1 SGHTA and CDR2 FQGTGA. The CDR3 has 13 amino acids. CDR3 region: CASRARVDTEAFF.

The V gene is TRBV10-3, the J gene TRBJ2-1; TCRdb gives TRBD2 as the D gene, but with no DNA this cannot be confirmed. Germline V CDR1 and CDR2: ENHRY, SYGVKD. The CDR3 consists of 15 residues. CDR3 loop: CAISVEAGGLNEQFF.

This chain uses TRBV19 with TRBJ2-7; the TRBD2 assignment by TCRdb is unverifiable without DNA. Germline-derived CDR1 and CDR2 are LNHDA and SQIVND (reference sequence). The CDR3 contains 14 residues. CDR3 loop: CASSWLAGGYEQYF.

This rearrangement joins TRBV28 to TRBJ2-1; TCRdb gives TRBD2 as the D gene, but with no DNA this cannot be confirmed. CDR1 and CDR2 from the germline V gene are MDHEN and SYDVKM. This CDR3 has 14 residues. This chain's CDR3 is CASRTTSLINEQFF. Variable domain in full (rest from reference TRBV28 and TRBJ2-1): DVKVTQSSRYLVKRTGEKVFLECVQDMDHENMFWYRQDPGLGLRLIYFSYDVKMKEKGDIPEGYSVSREKKERFSLILESASTNQTSMYLCASRTTSLINEQFFGPGTRLTVL.

This sequence joins TRBV12-3 or TRBV12-4 and TRBJ2-5; TCRdb selects TRBD1, and the lack of DNA leaves this call unchecked. The CDR3 has 13 residues. The CDR3 loop is CASSLAAGKTQYF.

The chain has TRBV6-5 and TRBJ2-3. This CDR3 region has 17 residues. Germline V gene data show CDR1 as MNHEY and CDR2 as SVGAGI. The CDR3 protein is CASSYDSSYSSTDTQYF.

This CDR3 is CASSAGAGFDTQYF. The V and J genes are TRBV5-6 and TRBJ2-3; TCRdb selects TRBD1, and the lack of DNA leaves this call unchecked. The CDR3 runs 14 residues. Germline V lookup: CDR1 SGHDT, CDR2 YYEEEE.

V is TRBV5-1 and J is TRBJ2-5; TCRdb designates TRBD1, a call that cannot be tested without DNA. The CDR3 extends over 14 amino acids. The germline V gene has CDR1 SGHRS and CDR2 YFSETQ. The CDR3 sequence: CASSLEDRLETQYF.

J is TRBJ2-1 and V is TRBV25-1; the TCRdb D gene call, TRBD2, has no DNA to confirm it. Germline CDR1 MGHDK, CDR2 SYGVNS. This CDR3 region has 16 residues. The CDR3 here is CASSEWTSGSLDEQFF.

The V gene is TRBV6-5, the J gene TRBJ2-7. Germline V lookup: CDR1 MNHEY, CDR2 SVGAGI. The CDR3 has 12 residues. The CDR3 is CASSSRGYEQYF.

V usage is TRBV7-9 and J usage is TRBJ2-5; TCRdb picks TRBD2, but there is no DNA to check that call. Germline V gene sequence: CDR1 SEHNR, CDR2 FQNEAQ (reference sequence). CDR3 length equals 17 residues. The CDR3: CASSFGVWREHQETQYF.

The rearrangement joins TRBV11-2 to TRBJ2-3; the TRBD2 assignment by TCRdb is unverifiable without DNA. Per germline, CDR1 SGHAT and CDR2 FQNNGV. CDR3 size: 17 residues. CDR3: CASSIGTSGGLPDTQYF.

This chain joins TRBV14 and TRBJ2-2; the TCRdb D gene call, TRBD1, has no DNA to confirm it. From germline, CDR1 is SGHDN and CDR2 FVKESK. The CDR3 loop spans 15 amino acids. The CDR3 reads CASSQDWGRTGELFF.

The rearrangement joins TRBV11-1 to TRBJ2-1; TCRdb lists TRBD2, though no DNA is available to test this call. The CDR3 has 16 residues. The germline CDR1 and CDR2 sequences are SGHAT and FQDESV (reference sequence). CDR3 loop: CASSSGGTLSLNEQFF.

The chain couples TRBV12-3 or TRBV12-4 to TRBJ2-7; no DNA is available, so the TRBD2 call from TCRdb remains unchecked. The length of the CDR3 is 17 residues. The CDR3 spells CASSLGLAGGRTYEQYF.

The chain couples TRBV7-2 to TRBJ2-1; TCRdb selects TRBD1, and the lack of DNA leaves this call unchecked. Germline V gene lookup returns CDR1 SGHTA and CDR2 FQGNSA. This CDR3 region has 13 residues. CDR3: CASSPPALNEQFF. Complete variable domain (other parts from reference TRBV7-2 and TRBJ2-1): GAGVSQSPSNKVTEKGKDVELRCDPISGHTALYWYRQSLGQGLEFLIYFQGNSAPDKSGLPSDRFSAERTGGSVSTLTIQRTQQEDSAVYLCASSPPALNEQFFGPGTRLTVL.

The CDR3 sequence: CASSDGQGHNSPLHF. The chain recombines TRBV9 with TRBJ1-6; the TCRdb D gene call, TRBD1, has no DNA to confirm it. Germline V gene data show CDR1 as SGDLS and CDR2 as YYNGEE. CDR3 length: 15 residues.

J is TRBJ2-5 and V is TRBV10-2; TCRdb proposes TRBD2, but this gene call is untestable without DNA. Per germline, CDR1 WSHSY and CDR2 SAAADI. The CDR3 is 12 residues long. The CDR3 loop reads CASRLDEETQYF.

V is TRBV12-3 or TRBV12-4 and J is TRBJ2-3; TCRdb picks TRBD2, but there is no DNA to check that call. This CDR3 contains 16 residues. CDR3 region: CASSFLTSGGTDTQYF.

V and J are TRBV11-2 and TRBJ1-1; the D call from TCRdb, TRBD1, cannot be confirmed without DNA. The CDR3 is 12 amino acids. Per the germline V gene, CDR1 is SGHAT and CDR2 is FQNNGV. The CDR3 sequence: CASRRQGASARF.